This T cell receptor (beta chain) emerged from a study of regulatory T cells in long-lasting Graves disease. Notes on the study in general: Persistent Graves' patients showed less TCR diversity than newly diagnosed ones. Persistent disease preferred TRBV28, TRBJ1-2 and TRBJ2-5; new disease, TRBV20-1 and TRBJ2-1.

V was trimmed by 0 bases and J by 7 bases, leaving 15 bases between them. CDR3 length: 16 residues. Germline CDR1 is LGHDT and CDR2 is YNNKEL (reference sequence). Time point noted: newly diagnosed GD, antithyroid drugs for less than 3 months. The TCR library was made from RNA that had been extracted from PBMCs in TRIzol. In building TCR beta libraries, iRepertoire HTBI primers were used together with Arm-PCR of CDR3 regions. TCRdb itself ran the multiplex PCR reads through MiXCR, one entry per CDR3 protein. The sample has roughly 560,000 distinct CDR3 sequences; 12% are singletons. This clonotype was seen more than once but under ten times. The antigen is undetermined. These data were likewise used in another study, on T cells in Graves' hyperthyroidism and ophthalmopathy.

The V and J genes are TRBV3-1 and TRBJ2-2, with D possibly TRBD2 on 5 matching bases. This clonotype was obtained from a young woman with Graves disease. The specimen was peripheral blood mononuclear cells (PBMCs), collected at new diagnosis, from a patient treated with antithyroid drugs. CDR3 DNA sequence: TGTGCCAGCAGCCAAGATTTCCTAGGAGGCAACGGGGAGCTGTTTTTT. Residues: CASSQDFLGGNGELFF.